The rows below give T cell receptor beta chains drawn from one sample of a study of post-analysis software for immune sequencing data. TCRdb analysed the PCR reads with MiXCR anew, one entry per CDR3 protein. The profile shows hundreds of thousands of distinct CDR3 sequences, 59% of them singletons. Sequences were obtained from blood. The receptors derive from a girl aged 2 to 10 with multiple sclerosis. The CDR3 runs from the conserved cysteine through the conserved F or W. A D gene is named only where the DNA matches it firmly. Clone size is stated in some rows and not others, as once, few, many or a class when expanded.

. TRBJ1-2 TRBV12-3/TRBV12-4 . TGTGCCAGCAGTTTGTTCCGCCGGGTACTCGGGTATGGCTACACCTTC CASSLFRRVLGYGYTF
few TRBJ2-3 TRBV20-1 TRBD2 TGCAGTGCTGCGACTAGCGGGAGGGGCCCCACAGATACGCAGTATTTT CSAATSGRGPTDTQYF
. TRBJ2-5 TRBV5-1 . TGCGCCAGCAGCTTGGAGGGCACCTACCAAGAGACCCAGTACTTC CASSLEGTYQETQYF
few TRBJ2-1 TRBV5-1 TRBD2 TGCGCCAGCAGCTTGGCCTTGGCTAGCGGGAGGGATCACAATGAGCAGTTCTTC CASSLALASGRDHNEQFF
. TRBJ2-3 TRBV7-3 TRBD2 TGTGCCAGCAGCGGCCCGGGGGGGAGGGCCACAGATACGCAGTATTTT CASSGPGGRATDTQYF
. TRBJ2-3 TRBV9 . TGTGCCAGCAGCGTAGGAGGGAAGCGGACAGATACGCAGTATTTT CASSVGGKRTDTQYF
. TRBJ2-7 TRBV4-1 . TGCGCCAGCAGCCAAGATCGGGCCGTCGGATACGAGCAGTACTTC CASSQDRAVGYEQYF
. TRBJ2-5 TRBV25-1 TRBD2 TGTGCCAGCAGTGACTCCGGGACTAGGGAGCAAGAGACCCAGTACTTC CASSDSGTREQETQYF
. TRBJ2-1 TRBV12-5 . TGTGCTAGTGGTTTGGTACTGGCTCGTCAAGCCAATGAGCAGTTCTTC CASGLVLARQANEQFF
. TRBJ1-1 TRBV19 . TGTGCCAGTAGTATGCTGGGGAACACTGAAGCTTTCTTT CASSMLGNTEAFF
once TRBJ1-5 TRBV12-3/TRBV12-4 TRBD1 TGTGCCAGCAGTAGGGACAGAAAGCCCCAGCATTTT CASSRDRKPQHF
few TRBJ1-2 TRBV30 . TGTGCCTGGTCTCCAGACAGCTATGGCTACACCTTC CAWSPDSYGYTF
. TRBJ1-1 TRBV5-1 . TGCGCCAGCAGCGTTGGGACCATAGACACTGAAGCTTTCTTT CASSVGTIDTEAFF
. TRBJ2-7 TRBV7-8 TRBD2 TGTGCCAGCAGCTTAGGGGCCCTAGCGGGGGTAGCCTACGAGCAGTACTTC CASSLGALAGVAYEQYF
. TRBJ2-1 TRBV2 . TGTGCCAGCATCTACGGGCAGGGTAACAATGAGCAGTTCTTC CASIYGQGNNEQFF
. TRBJ2-5 TRBV6-5 . TGTGCCAGCAGTTACTCGTGGCGGGAAGAGACCCAGTACTTC CASSYSWREETQYF
. TRBJ2-1 TRBV29-1 TRBD2 TGCAGCGTTGAACGGACTAGGGACCCCTACAATGAGCAGTTCTTC CSVERTRDPYNEQFF
. TRBJ1-2 TRBV27 . TGTGCCAGCAGTTCTCAAAGGGGCCTTACCTACTATGGCTACACCTTC CASSSQRGLTYYGYTF
. TRBJ2-3 TRBV7-2 . TGTGCCAGCAGCTTAAGCGGCGGATTTCAAACAGATACGCAGTATTTT CASSLSGGFQTDTQYF
. TRBJ2-3 TRBV19 TRBD2 TGTGCCAGTAGTATTCAGCAGGGAGGGTTAGATACGCAGTATTTT CASSIQQGGLDTQYF
. TRBJ2-1 TRBV5-1 TRBD2 TGCGCCAGCAATCCGGGACTAGCGGGAGAGTACAATGAGCAGTTCTTC CASNPGLAGEYNEQFF
. TRBJ2-7 TRBV4-1 . TGCGCCAGCAGCCAAGATGGGAGGTACGAGCAGTACTTC CASSQDGRYEQYF
. TRBJ2-4 TRBV11-2 . TGTGCCAGCAGCTTAGATGGGAGGCTGATTGAGGTAACCAAAAACATTCAGTACTTC CASSLDGRLIEVTKNIQYF
few TRBJ2-2 TRBV12-3/TRBV12-4 . TGTGCCGGTGAAGGGGGAGCCGGGGAGCTGTTTTTT CAGEGGAGELFF
few TRBJ2-7 TRBV10-3 . TGTGCCAGCACGGGACAACTCTCCTACGAGCAGTACTTC CASTGQLSYEQYF
. TRBJ1-1 TRBV27 . TGTGCCAGCAGTACTCACAGGGTGGCGAACACTGAAGCTTTCTTT CASSTHRVANTEAFF
. TRBJ2-1 TRBV28 . TGTGCCAGCAGTTTAAAGGGCGGAGTCTCCTACAATGAGCAGTTCTTC CASSLKGGVSYNEQFF
. TRBJ1-2 TRBV7-2 TRBD1 TGTGCCAGCAGCCCACAGGGGTCCCCTGGTGGCTACACCTTC CASSPQGSPGGYTF
. TRBJ1-2 TRBV12-3/TRBV12-4 TRBD1 TGTGCCAGCAGTCACCAAACAGGGGATGCCTATGGCTACACCTTC CASSHQTGDAYGYTF
few TRBJ2-5 TRBV12-3/TRBV12-4 . TGTGCCAGCAGTCAAACAGTACCGGACAGTCAAGAGACCCAGTACTTC CASSQTVPDSQETQYF
. TRBJ2-7 TRBV5-1 . TGCGCCAGCAGCTCCGAGAAGGACGAGCAGTACTTC CASSSEKDEQYF
. TRBJ1-1 TRBV6-5 . TGTGCCAGTCAACGGGGGAACACTGAAGCTTTCTTT CASQRGNTEAFF
few TRBJ2-4 TRBV7-2 . TGTGCCAGCAGCCCCATACCCCGTAGAAACATTCAGTACTTC CASSPIPRRNIQYF
. TRBJ2-4 TRBV7-9 TRBD1 TGTGCCAGCAGCTATACCAGGACAGGGGGGTTTGGGACCAAAAACATTCAGTACTTC CASSYTRTGGFGTKNIQYF
. TRBJ2-1 TRBV7-2 . TGTGCCAGCAGCTTAGATTCGGTAGCGGTCCGGGGAGAAGAGCAGTTCTTC CASSLDSVAVRGEEQFF
. TRBJ2-1 TRBV7-6 . TGTGCCAGCAGCTCCGGGCCTTACAATGTGCAGTTCTTC CASSSGPYNVQFF
. TRBJ1-1 TRBV13 TRBD1 TGTGCCAGCAGCGACTCACCGGGACAGGGGGAAGCTTTCTTT CASSDSPGQGEAFF
once TRBJ2-1 TRBV29-1 . TGCAGCGTTGAAGGTGATCGGGTCAACAATGAGCAGTTCTTC CSVEGDRVNNEQFF
. TRBJ1-1 TRBV4-1 . TGCGCCAGCAGCCCACTGCTCGGGGAGGGTACTGAAGCTTTCTTT CASSPLLGEGTEAFF
. TRBJ2-7 TRBV5-1 TRBD1 TGCGCCAGCAGCTTGGCCTGGGACAGGGCTACCTACGAGCAGTACTTC CASSLAWDRATYEQYF
. TRBJ1-2 TRBV7-2 . TGTGCCAGCGGCAACAGGGTCTCGCCGATCAAAGGCTACACCTTC CASGNRVSPIKGYTF
. TRBJ2-1 TRBV15 . TGTGCCACCAGCAGAGATGCGGCGGATCGGCAGTTCTTC CATSRDAADRQFF
. TRBJ2-5 TRBV15 TRBD1 TGTGCCACCAGCAGACGGACAGGGGGCGGGGAGACCCAGTACTTC CATSRRTGGGETQYF
. TRBJ2-1 TRBV9 TRBD2 TGTGCCAGCAGCGTAGCAGCGGGAGGTTTCGTCGATGAGCAGTTCTTC CASSVAAGGFVDEQFF
once TRBJ1-1 TRBV3-1 . TGTGCCAGCAGCCAAGATCACACTGGCGGACTTGCTGAAGCTTTCTTT CASSQDHTGGLAEAFF
few TRBJ2-2 TRBV29-1 . TGCAGCGTACAGGGGAGGGCCACCGGGGAGCTGTTTTTT CSVQGRATGELFF
. TRBJ1-4 TRBV20-1 TRBD1 TGCAGTGCTAGTCGGACAGGGGTGGGTGAAAAACTGTTTTTT CSASRTGVGEKLFF
. TRBJ2-7 TRBV7-9 . TGTGCCAGCAGCCAGGACTCGGACTACGAGCAGTACTTC CASSQDSDYEQYF
. TRBJ2-5 TRBV7-2 . TGTGCCAGCAGCCCCGCCGGGAACCCAGGGACCCAGTACTTC CASSPAGNPGTQYF
. TRBJ2-7 TRBV10-1 . TGCGCCAGCAGTGAGTCGATAGAGAAGCAGGGACGCCCCTACGAGCAGTACTTC CASSESIEKQGRPYEQYF
many TRBJ2-1 TRBV7-2 . TGTGCCAGCAGCTTGAGCTCCTACAATGAGCAGTTCTTC CASSLSSYNEQFF
. TRBJ1-1 TRBV10-3 TRBD1 TGTGCCATCAGAGGGGACAGGGGGACTTTAATGAACACTGAAGCTTTCTTT CAIRGDRGTLMNTEAFF
. TRBJ1-5 TRBV2 . TGTGCCAGCAGTGAAGCCAATCAGCCCCAGCATTTT CASSEANQPQHF
few TRBJ1-2 TRBV29-1 TRBD1 TGCGGCGTTGTGACAGGGGGCGTCTATGGCTACACCTTC CGVVTGGVYGYTF